These T cell receptor beta chains were read from a single sample in a study of T cell repertoires in cytomegalovirus infection. MiXCR, run by TCRdb on the reads, gives a single entry per CDR3 protein. The profile shows some 920,000 distinct CDR3 sequences, 31% of them singletons. Antigen specificity for these receptors is unknown. The source material was cultured CD8+ T cells from PBMCs, sampled from culture after CMV antigen stimulation. These receptor sequences come from a human donor in good health (CMV status not recorded). Some clones in this sample may be carry-over from other donors' samples. CDR3s include the opening cysteine and the closing phenylalanine or tryptophan. D genes are given only for firm matches. Clone size is given for some rows only: seen once, a few or many times, or a class if the clone is expanded.

J	size	D	V	CDR3	DNA
TRBJ2-2	NA	TRBD2	TRBV20-1	CSASFGGSGGANTGELFF	TGCAGTGCTAGTTTTGGGGGTAGCGGGGGGGCGAACACCGGGGAGCTGTTTTTT
TRBJ2-1	NA	NA	TRBV6-1	CASSELGGPGNEQFF	TGTGCCAGCAGTGAGTTGGGGGGGCCCGGCAATGAGCAGTTCTTC
TRBJ2-1	NA	NA	TRBV7-8	CASSQSDNSYNEQFF	TGTGCCAGCAGCCAGTCCGACAACTCCTACAATGAGCAGTTCTTC
TRBJ1-2	NA	TRBD1	TRBV10-3	CAISEAPGQGAGGYTF	TGTGCCATCAGTGAGGCACCCGGACAGGGGGCGGGAGGCTACACCTTC
TRBJ1-2	NA	TRBD1	TRBV4-1	CASSQGPLGTVVNYGYTF	TGCGCCAGCAGCCAAGGGCCTTTGGGGACAGTTGTTAACTATGGCTACACCTTC
TRBJ1-1	once	NA	TRBV6-2/TRBV6-3	CASSPFRDPEAFF	TGTGCCAGCAGTCCATTCCGGGACCCTGAAGCTTTCTTT
TRBJ1-1	NA	NA	TRBV4-1	CASSQLRGGTEAFF	TGCGCCAGCAGCCAACTACGTGGGGGGACTGAAGCTTTCTTT
TRBJ2-1	few	NA	TRBV5-4	CASSSGTPAYNEQFF	TGTGCCAGCAGCTCCGGGACACCGGCTTACAATGAGCAGTTCTTC
TRBJ2-2	few	NA	TRBV7-6	CASSPGPRAFTGELFF	TGTGCCAGCAGCCCCGGCCCAAGGGCGTTCACCGGGGAGCTGTTTTTT
TRBJ1-2	NA	NA	TRBV20-1	CSARDEVYGYTF	TGCAGTGCCCGGGACGAGGTATATGGCTACACCTTC
TRBJ2-1	few	NA	TRBV4-1	CASSQTGGAYNEQFF	TGCGCCAGCAGCCAAACCGGGGGCGCCTACAATGAGCAGTTCTTC
TRBJ1-1	NA	NA	TRBV6-5	CASSYREGEAFF	TGTGCCAGCAGTTACCGAGAGGGGGAAGCTTTCTTT
TRBJ1-2	few	NA	TRBV19	CASTTGPYDGYTF	TGTGCCAGTACAACCGGACCCTATGATGGCTACACCTTC
TRBJ1-2	NA	NA	TRBV28	CASSPPQPYGYTF	TGTGCCAGCAGCCCACCCCAACCCTATGGCTACACCTTC
TRBJ2-5	many	NA	TRBV28	CASSLTGLQETQYF	TGTGCCAGCAGTTTGACGGGACTCCAAGAGACCCAGTACTTC
TRBJ2-4	many	TRBD2	TRBV7-2	CASSLELAGSKNIQYF	TGTGCCAGCAGCTTAGAACTAGCGGGTTCCAAAAACATTCAGTACTTC
TRBJ2-7	NA	TRBD1	TRBV6-2/TRBV6-3	CASKPPGQGIGEQYF	TGTGCCAGCAAACCGCCGGGACAGGGAATCGGCGAGCAGTACTTC
TRBJ1-2	NA	TRBD1	TRBV12-3/TRBV12-4	CASSPSGQGPGYGYTF	TGTGCCAGCAGTCCCAGCGGACAGGGGCCGGGGTATGGCTACACCTTC
TRBJ1-6	NA	NA	TRBV4-2	CASSGTISHYNSPLHF	TGTGCCAGCAGCGGGACTATCTCCCACTATAATTCACCCCTCCACTTT
TRBJ2-5	NA	TRBD1	TRBV20-1	CSANSRPAGQGFRETQYF	TGCAGTGCCAATTCTAGGCCAGCCGGACAGGGATTCAGAGAGACCCAGTACTTC
TRBJ1-4	NA	NA	TRBV7-9	CASRSNDKLFF	TGTGCCAGCAGAAGTAATGATAAACTGTTTTTT
TRBJ1-1	few	NA	TRBV7-9	CASSLTGFLTREAFF	TGTGCCAGCAGCTTAACGGGTTTTTTAACCCGAGAGGCTTTCTTT
TRBJ2-1	many	NA	TRBV7-8	CASSLIAGANEQFF	TGTGCCAGCAGCCTTATAGCCGGGGCTAATGAGCAGTTCTTC
TRBJ2-7	few	NA	TRBV19	CASSVTGVSYEQYF	TGTGCCAGTAGTGTGACAGGAGTTTCCTACGAGCAGTACTTC
TRBJ2-1	NA	NA	TRBV6-5	CASSYVLSYNEQFF	TGTGCCAGCAGTTACGTTCTCAGCTACAATGAGCAGTTCTTC
TRBJ2-6	NA	TRBD1	TRBV6-1	CASSPRPLRDRSFNVLTF	TGTGCCAGCAGCCCACGACCTCTCCGGGACAGGTCCTTCAACGTCCTGACTTTC
TRBJ1-6	NA	NA	TRBV27	CASSFRGKPYNSPLHF	TGTGCCAGCAGTTTTCGGGGCAAACCCTATAATTCACCCCTCCACTTT
TRBJ2-5	NA	TRBD2	TRBV12-3/TRBV12-4	CASSPPGLGVETQYF	TGTGCCAGCAGTCCTCCGGGACTAGGGGTGGAGACCCAGTACTTC
TRBJ2-3	NA	TRBD2	TRBV10-3	CAIRTFIPGLAQSDTQYF	TGTGCCATCAGGACTTTCATTCCGGGACTAGCGCAGTCAGATACGCAGTATTTT
TRBJ1-5	NA	NA	TRBV6-5	CASNEEGTSNQPQHF	TGTGCCAGCAATGAGGAGGGGACTAGCAATCAGCCCCAGCATTTT
TRBJ1-3	few	TRBD1	TRBV28	CASSRGQGLYSAGNTIYF	TGTGCCAGCTCTAGGGGGCAGGGCCTGTACTCGGCGGGAAACACCATATATTTT
TRBJ2-5	NA	TRBD1	TRBV10-3	CAIRETRQGGETQYF	TGTGCCATCAGGGAAACGAGACAGGGTGGAGAGACCCAGTACTTC
TRBJ2-3	few	TRBD2	TRBV20-1	CSTDLPHGWTSGGYGDLSDTQYF	TGCAGTACGGACCTGCCCCACGGCTGGACTAGCGGGGGCTATGGGGATTTATCAGATACGCAGTATTTT
TRBJ1-1	NA	NA	TRBV19	CASSIVHGGYTEAFF	TGTGCCAGTAGTATCGTCCATGGGGGCTACACTGAAGCTTTCTTT
TRBJ2-3	few	TRBD1	TRBV6-2/TRBV6-3	CASSSPGTYRGDTQYF	TGTGCCAGCAGCAGTCCAGGGACATACAGGGGAGATACGCAGTATTTT
TRBJ1-4	NA	TRBD1	TRBV28	CASSPGGGRLENEKLFF	TGTGCCAGCAGCCCAGGGGGGGGAAGGCTCGAGAATGAAAAACTGTTTTTT
TRBJ1-5	NA	NA	TRBV20-1	CSAGRKRNQPQHF	TGCAGTGCGGGACGGAAACGCAATCAGCCCCAGCATTTT
TRBJ2-4	NA	NA	TRBV6-6	CASRLQGSERAKNIQYF	TGTGCCAGCAGGCTTCAGGGTAGCGAAAGGGCCAAAAACATTCAGTACTTC
TRBJ1-1	NA	NA	TRBV7-9	CASRSDPQRNTEAFF	TGTGCCAGCAGGTCAGATCCCCAACGCAACACTGAAGCTTTCTTT
TRBJ2-1	NA	NA	TRBV11-2	CASSLLGSEQFF	TGTGCCAGCAGCTTATTGGGGTCGGAGCAGTTCTTC
TRBJ1-5	many	TRBD1	TRBV19	CASSAGQGAGQPQHF	TGTGCCAGTAGTGCCGGACAGGGGGCAGGTCAGCCCCAGCATTTT
TRBJ1-1	once	NA	TRBV6-1	CASSFTGFPEAFF	TGTGCCAGCAGTTTTACAGGGTTCCCTGAAGCTTTCTTT
TRBJ2-7	few	TRBD1	TRBV4-1	CASSQVPPETGAYEQYF	TGCGCCAGCAGCCAAGTGCCCCCCGAGACAGGGGCCTACGAGCAGTACTTC
TRBJ2-3	few	NA	TRBV12-3/TRBV12-4	CASNLRGDTQYF	TGTGCCAGCAATTTAAGGGGCGATACGCAGTATTTT
TRBJ1-1	few	NA	TRBV19	CASSIGQVTEAFF	TGTGCCAGTAGTATTGGTCAGGTCACTGAAGCTTTCTTT
TRBJ2-7	NA	TRBD1	TRBV20-1	CSARAYNRDRPYEQYF	TGCAGTGCTAGGGCCTATAACCGGGACAGGCCCTACGAGCAGTACTTC
TRBJ1-6	many	NA	TRBV7-9	CASSLVSGYDSPLHF	TGTGCCAGCAGCTTAGTCTCAGGATATGATTCACCCCTCCACTTT
TRBJ2-1	NA	TRBD1	TRBV27	CASRTVQGSNEQFF	TGTGCCAGCAGGACGGTACAGGGGTCGAATGAGCAGTTCTTC
TRBJ2-2	few	NA	TRBV7-8	CASSPSHDTGELFF	TGTGCCAGCAGCCCCAGTCATGACACCGGGGAGCTGTTTTTT
TRBJ1-5	few	NA	TRBV20-1	CSAKGSISARPGNQPQHF	TGCAGTGCTAAAGGAAGTATATCGGCCCGACCTGGCAATCAGCCCCAGCATTTT
TRBJ1-1	few	NA	TRBV3-1	CASSQDWGDNTEAFF	TGTGCCAGCAGCCAAGATTGGGGAGACAACACTGAAGCTTTCTTT
TRBJ2-3	NA	TRBD2	TRBV2	CASSVLAGGLDTQYF	TGTGCCAGCAGTGTACTAGCGGGGGGTCTGGATACGCAGTATTTT
TRBJ2-3	NA	NA	TRBV7-9	CASSLVDSPTDTQYF	TGTGCCAGCAGCTTAGTCGACTCGCCCACAGATACGCAGTATTTT
TRBJ2-7	NA	NA	TRBV7-2	CVSSRSGPSYEQYF	TGTGTCAGCAGCCGTAGTGGCCCGTCCTACGAGCAGTACTTC
TRBJ2-7	NA	NA	TRBV6-6	CASSFLVVPSYEQYF	TGTGCCAGCAGTTTTTTAGTGGTCCCCTCCTACGAGCAGTACTTC
TRBJ1-2	NA	NA	TRBV19	CASRVGVYGYTF	TGTGCCAGTAGAGTCGGAGTATATGGCTACACCTTC